A selection of T cell receptor beta chains follows, all from one sample in a study of T cells in pancreatic ductal adenocarcinoma. TCRdb's copy holds only in-frame clones and misses some; the assay was immunoSEQ multiplex PCR. The sample comprises 85,000 to 120,000 clones, roughly 95% of which are singletons, and roughly 3.1% rests with the top ten. The sample consisted of PBMCs. The receptors shown here come from a human donor with pancreatic ductal adenocarcinoma. The CDR3 runs from the conserved cysteine through the conserved F or W. D genes are given only for firm matches. Where a row states a size, it is once, few, many or the class of an expanded clone; other rows omit it.

j_gene: TRBJ1-1
d_gene: TRBD1
v_gene: TRBV7-2
abundance: .
CDR3aa: CASRPTGGNTEAFF
CDR3nt: TGTGCCAGCAGGCCAACAGGGGGGAACACTGAAGCTTTCTTT

j_gene: TRBJ2-3
d_gene: TRBD2
v_gene: TRBV4-1
abundance: .
CDR3aa: CASSQDGQTLLAGTLYF
CDR3nt: TGCGCCAGCAGCCAAGACGGACAGACACTCTTAGCGGGAACGCTGTATTTT

j_gene: TRBJ2-1
d_gene: .
v_gene: TRBV5-1
abundance: .
CDR3aa: CASSLSSDRNEQFF
CDR3nt: TGCGCCAGCAGCTTGTCGAGCGACCGTAATGAGCAGTTCTTC

j_gene: TRBJ2-7
d_gene: .
v_gene: TRBV7-2
abundance: .
CDR3aa: CASSYSGGAYEQYF
CDR3nt: TGTGCCAGCAGCTACTCGGGTGGAGCCTACGAGCAGTACTTC

j_gene: TRBJ2-2
d_gene: TRBD2
v_gene: TRBV19
abundance: .
CDR3aa: CASSSLLAGGPRTGELFF
CDR3nt: TGTGCCAGTAGTAGCCTACTAGCGGGAGGGCCTCGGACCGGGGAGCTGTTTTTT

j_gene: TRBJ2-7
d_gene: .
v_gene: TRBV11-2
abundance: .
CDR3aa: CASSPPSWRSSYEQYF
CDR3nt: TGTGCCAGCAGCCCCCCCTCGTGGAGGTCCTCCTACGAGCAGTACTTC

j_gene: TRBJ2-7
d_gene: .
v_gene: TRBV5-3
abundance: once
CDR3aa: CARSMDCHYEQYF
CDR3nt: TGTGCCAGAAGTATGGACTGCCACTACGAGCAGTACTTC

j_gene: TRBJ2-1
d_gene: TRBD2
v_gene: TRBV9
abundance: .
CDR3aa: CASSVGGGRAGNNEQFF
CDR3nt: TGTGCCAGCAGCGTAGGTGGCGGGAGGGCCGGGAACAATGAGCAGTTCTTC

j_gene: TRBJ2-3
d_gene: TRBD2
v_gene: TRBV4-3
abundance: .
CDR3aa: CASSQTRGTSGRIATQYF
CDR3nt: TGCGCCAGCAGCCAAACCCGTGGGACTAGCGGGAGAATCGCGACGCAGTATTTT

j_gene: TRBJ2-1
d_gene: TRBD1
v_gene: TRBV7-2
abundance: .
CDR3aa: CASSSGQAGNEQFF
CDR3nt: TGTGCCAGCAGCTCGGGACAGGCTGGGAATGAGCAGTTCTTC

j_gene: TRBJ1-2
d_gene: .
v_gene: TRBV29-1
abundance: .
CDR3aa: CSVFRDSPSGYTF
CDR3nt: TGCAGCGTGTTTCGGGACTCTCCTTCAGGCTACACCTTC

j_gene: TRBJ2-5
d_gene: .
v_gene: TRBV6-6
abundance: .
CDR3aa: CASKGPEGETQYF
CDR3nt: TGTGCCAGCAAAGGACCGGAGGGGGAGACCCAGTACTTC

j_gene: TRBJ2-1
d_gene: .
v_gene: TRBV7-2
abundance: .
CDR3aa: CASSRDRLSYNEQFF
CDR3nt: TGTGCCAGCAGTCGCGACAGGCTCTCCTACAATGAGCAGTTCTTC

j_gene: TRBJ2-4
d_gene: TRBD2
v_gene: TRBV27
abundance: .
CDR3aa: CASSGPGGSNIQYF
CDR3nt: TGTGCCAGCAGTGGCCCGGGCGGGAGCAACATTCAGTACTTC

j_gene: TRBJ2-7
d_gene: .
v_gene: TRBV6-6
abundance: .
CDR3aa: CASSYSTGYEQYF
CDR3nt: TGTGCCAGCAGTTACTCGACCGGGTACGAGCAGTACTTC

j_gene: TRBJ1-1
d_gene: TRBD1
v_gene: TRBV10-3
abundance: .
CDR3aa: CAIRTGKAEAFF
CDR3nt: TGTGCCATCAGGACAGGGAAGGCTGAAGCTTTCTTT

j_gene: TRBJ2-7
d_gene: .
v_gene: TRBV5-6
abundance: .
CDR3aa: CASSLVQDYEQYF
CDR3nt: TGTGCCAGCAGCTTGGTCCAGGACTACGAGCAGTACTTC

j_gene: TRBJ2-7
d_gene: .
v_gene: TRBV7-2
abundance: .
CDR3aa: CASSFNPGVGDEQYF
CDR3nt: TGTGCCAGCAGTTTCAATCCGGGAGTCGGGGATGAGCAGTACTTC

j_gene: TRBJ2-1
d_gene: .
v_gene: TRBV7-3
abundance: .
CDR3aa: CASSLEDGGDEQFF
CDR3nt: TGTGCCAGCAGCTTAGAGGATGGAGGAGATGAGCAGTTCTTC

j_gene: TRBJ2-5
d_gene: .
v_gene: TRBV19
abundance: .
CDR3aa: CASSRDTRLKTQYF
CDR3nt: TGTGCCAGTAGTCGGGACACCCGATTGAAGACCCAGTACTTC

j_gene: TRBJ2-1
d_gene: TRBD1
v_gene: TRBV7-3
abundance: .
CDR3aa: CASSLTGQVSDNEQFF
CDR3nt: TGTGCCAGCAGCTTAACGGGACAGGTTTCCGACAATGAGCAGTTCTTC

j_gene: TRBJ2-7
d_gene: TRBD1
v_gene: TRBV28
abundance: .
CDR3aa: CASSSYRGMPYEQYF
CDR3nt: TGTGCCAGCAGTTCCTACAGGGGAATGCCCTACGAGCAGTACTTC

j_gene: TRBJ2-1
d_gene: TRBD1
v_gene: TRBV10-3
abundance: .
CDR3aa: CAISIRDRGGNEQFF
CDR3nt: TGTGCCATCAGCATCCGGGACAGGGGCGGCAATGAGCAGTTCTTC

j_gene: TRBJ2-7
d_gene: .
v_gene: TRBV20-1
abundance: .
CDR3aa: CSVFGTYEQYF
CDR3nt: TGCAGTGTCTTCGGGACTTACGAGCAGTACTTC

j_gene: TRBJ2-1
d_gene: TRBD2
v_gene: TRBV7-6
abundance: once
CDR3aa: CASSLTSGGNYNEQFF
CDR3nt: TGTGCCAGCAGCTTAACTAGCGGAGGGAACTACAATGAGCAGTTCTTC

j_gene: TRBJ2-7
d_gene: TRBD1
v_gene: TRBV7-8
abundance: .
CDR3aa: CASSARTGRNYEQYF
CDR3nt: TGTGCCAGCAGCGCCCGGACAGGGCGAAACTACGAGCAGTACTTC

j_gene: TRBJ2-5
d_gene: TRBD1
v_gene: TRBV6-5
abundance: .
CDR3aa: CASTSTGGCETQYF
CDR3nt: TGTGCCAGCACCTCGACAGGGGGCTGTGAGACCCAGTACTTC

j_gene: TRBJ2-7
d_gene: TRBD1
v_gene: TRBV6-1
abundance: .
CDR3aa: CASSSRTGGSYEQYF
CDR3nt: TGTGCCAGCAGTTCACGGACAGGGGGTAGTTACGAGCAGTACTTC

j_gene: TRBJ2-1
d_gene: .
v_gene: TRBV5-1
abundance: once
CDR3aa: CASSQTQVYEQFF
CDR3nt: TGCGCCAGCAGCCAAACGCAGGTGTACGAGCAGTTCTTC

j_gene: TRBJ2-1
d_gene: TRBD2
v_gene: TRBV7-9
abundance: once
CDR3aa: CASSPPEGSGDHNEQFF
CDR3nt: TGTGCCAGCAGCCCCCCGGAGGGTAGCGGGGACCACAATGAGCAGTTCTTC

j_gene: TRBJ2-5
d_gene: TRBD2
v_gene: TRBV30
abundance: once
CDR3aa: CAWGLANEETQYF
CDR3nt: TGTGCCTGGGGACTAGCCAACGAAGAGACCCAGTACTTC

j_gene: TRBJ2-1
d_gene: TRBD2
v_gene: TRBV11-1
abundance: .
CDR3aa: CASSFSSGIYNEQFF
CDR3nt: TGTGCCAGCAGCTTCTCTAGCGGGATTTACAATGAGCAGTTCTTC

j_gene: TRBJ2-2
d_gene: .
v_gene: TRBV28
abundance: .
CDR3aa: CASSFPNTGELFF
CDR3nt: TGTGCCAGCAGTTTTCCTAACACCGGGGAGCTGTTTTTT

j_gene: TRBJ1-2
d_gene: .
v_gene: TRBV27
abundance: .
CDR3aa: CASSSGNYGYTF
CDR3nt: TGTGCCAGCAGTTCCGGGAACTATGGCTACACCTTC

j_gene: TRBJ2-5
d_gene: TRBD1
v_gene: TRBV29-1
abundance: .
CDR3aa: CSVESWTGQETQYF
CDR3nt: TGCAGCGTTGAATCTTGGACAGGGCAAGAGACCCAGTACTTC

j_gene: TRBJ1-4
d_gene: .
v_gene: TRBV10-3
abundance: .
CDR3aa: CAISQDTAATNEKLFF
CDR3nt: TGTGCCATCAGCCAGGACACCGCTGCAACTAATGAAAAACTGTTTTTT

j_gene: TRBJ2-3
d_gene: TRBD2
v_gene: TRBV9
abundance: .
CDR3aa: CASDREGGATDTQYF
CDR3nt: TGTGCCAGCGATCGGGAGGGAGGTGCCACAGATACGCAGTATTTT

j_gene: TRBJ1-1
d_gene: .
v_gene: TRBV20-1
abundance: .
CDR3aa: CSAPAGEAFF
CDR3nt: TGCAGTGCCCCCGCAGGTGAAGCTTTCTTT

j_gene: TRBJ2-5
d_gene: .
v_gene: TRBV19
abundance: .
CDR3aa: CASSRQDVETQYF
CDR3nt: TGTGCCAGTAGTAGACAGGACGTCGAGACCCAGTACTTC

j_gene: TRBJ1-1
d_gene: .
v_gene: TRBV19
abundance: .
CDR3aa: CASIRGGFEAFF
CDR3nt: TGTGCCAGTATTCGGGGGGGGTTTGAAGCTTTCTTT

j_gene: TRBJ1-2
d_gene: .
v_gene: TRBV28
abundance: .
CDR3aa: CASKMTGSYGYTF
CDR3nt: TGTGCCAGCAAAATGACGGGATCCTATGGCTACACCTTC

j_gene: TRBJ2-3
d_gene: .
v_gene: TRBV5-1
abundance: .
CDR3aa: CASSLDATSTDTQYF
CDR3nt: TGCGCCAGCAGCTTGGATGCCACTAGCACAGATACGCAGTATTTT

j_gene: TRBJ2-2
d_gene: .
v_gene: TRBV10-1
abundance: once
CDR3aa: CASSLGQNTGELFF
CDR3nt: TGCGCCAGCAGCCTCGGACAGAACACCGGGGAGCTGTTTTTT

j_gene: TRBJ2-7
d_gene: TRBD1
v_gene: TRBV6-6
abundance: .
CDR3aa: CASSYGTGGSYEQYF
CDR3nt: TGTGCCAGCAGTTACGGGACAGGGGGATCGTACGAGCAGTACTTC

j_gene: TRBJ2-3
d_gene: TRBD2
v_gene: TRBV5-1
abundance: .
CDR3aa: CASSLERTSGSTDTQYF
CDR3nt: TGCGCCAGCAGCTTGGAACGGACTAGCGGAAGCACAGATACGCAGTATTTT

j_gene: TRBJ2-3
d_gene: TRBD1
v_gene: TRBV27
abundance: .
CDR3aa: CASGTGGTDTQYF
CDR3nt: TGTGCCAGCGGGACAGGGGGCACAGATACGCAGTATTTT

j_gene: TRBJ2-7
d_gene: .
v_gene: TRBV7-2
abundance: once
CDR3aa: CASSSSSYEQYF
CDR3nt: TGTGCCAGCAGCTCTTCCTCCTACGAGCAGTACTTC

j_gene: TRBJ2-3
d_gene: .
v_gene: TRBV5-1
abundance: .
CDR3aa: CASSLNQNTQYF
CDR3nt: TGCGCCAGCAGCTTGAATCAGAATACGCAGTATTTT

j_gene: TRBJ1-1
d_gene: TRBD1
v_gene: TRBV4-2
abundance: .
CDR3aa: CASSRLWTGNTEAFF
CDR3nt: TGTGCCAGCAGCCGTCTATGGACAGGGAACACTGAAGCTTTCTTT

j_gene: TRBJ1-1
d_gene: .
v_gene: TRBV5-1
abundance: .
CDR3aa: CASSTLTGSAAEAFF
CDR3nt: TGCGCCAGCAGCACCCTGACAGGTAGTGCCGCTGAAGCTTTCTTT

j_gene: TRBJ2-7
d_gene: TRBD2
v_gene: TRBV5-1
abundance: .
CDR3aa: CASRTSGSYEQYF
CDR3nt: TGCGCCAGCAGGACTAGCGGCTCCTACGAGCAGTACTTC

j_gene: TRBJ1-2
d_gene: .
v_gene: TRBV2
abundance: .
CDR3aa: CASRSNYGYTF
CDR3nt: TGTGCCAGCAGGAGTAACTATGGCTACACCTTC

j_gene: TRBJ2-1
d_gene: TRBD2
v_gene: TRBV13
abundance: .
CDR3aa: CASSYRTSGKDGEQFF
CDR3nt: TGTGCCAGCAGCTACAGGACTAGCGGGAAGGATGGTGAGCAGTTCTTC

j_gene: TRBJ2-7
d_gene: .
v_gene: TRBV11-2
abundance: .
CDR3aa: CASSLAPDISYEQYF
CDR3nt: TGTGCCAGCAGCTTAGCTCCGGACATCTCCTACGAGCAGTACTTC